A selection of T cell receptor beta chains follows, all from one sample in a study of OX40 agonist ivuxolimab in advanced cancers. Here immunoSEQ multiplex PCR was the method, and the copy in TCRdb shows in-frame clones only, minus some. This sample has about 19,000 clones, with 65% to 85% found just once. Sequences were derived from CD4+ or CD8+ T cells sorted from blood, sampled in a trial of the OX40 agonist ivuxolimab. The receptors were sampled from an adult with an advanced solid tumor such as melanoma, head and neck, liver or kidney cancer. The conserved cysteine and the conserved F or W are not part of the CDR3 here. A D gene is named only where the DNA matches it firmly.

J gene,D gene,V gene,CDR3 protein
TRBJ2-2,.,TRBV6-4,ASRKGQTNTGELF
TRBJ2-2,.,TRBV27,ASRRRGGTGELF
TRBJ2-7,.,TRBV7-2,ASSPFSAVFSYEQY
TRBJ1-5,.,TRBV7-9,ASSWEGLPQH
TRBJ2-7,.,TRBV4-2,ASSQGMSRVYEQY
TRBJ1-4,TRBD1,TRBV5-5,ASSLSTGGLANEKLF
TRBJ1-3,.,TRBV13,ASTRRGGSGETIY
.,TRBD2,TRBV19,ASSRLAGRYEQY
TRBJ2-1,TRBD1,TRBV5-1,ASTFKDRAVDEQF
TRBJ1-2,TRBD1,TRBV29-1,SVPTGGVYT
TRBJ2-7,TRBD1,TRBV5-1,ASSLTGTGDYEQY
TRBJ2-7,TRBD1,TRBV19,ASSIYERTGEQY
TRBJ2-1,.,TRBV11-3,ASSLGASEQF
TRBJ1-3,.,TRBV7-6,ASSPRIGVGNTIY
TRBJ2-7,.,TRBV11-2,ASSLGRNYEQY
TRBJ1-1,TRBD1,TRBV5-1,ASSLMTGSVAF
TRBJ2-7,TRBD2,TRBV4-1,ASSQDPAGEQY
TRBJ1-6,.,TRBV19,ASSPYNSPLH
TRBJ2-7,.,TRBV11-2,ASSSRLASSDEQY
TRBJ2-6,.,TRBV29-1,SGWVSGANVLT
.,.,TRBV4-1,ASSQASGSTIFDEQY
TRBJ1-2,.,TRBV4-2,ASSQYRANYGYT
TRBJ2-5,TRBD2,TRBV5-6,ASSLLGLAVGRETQY
TRBJ2-5,.,TRBV30,AWTSAIPQETQY
.,TRBD1,TRBV7-9,ASDQGVSSYEQY
TRBJ1-5,.,TRBV27,ASSWRGSNQPQH
TRBJ2-1,.,TRBV6-1,ASRETPDSYNEQF
TRBJ2-1,.,TRBV7-2,ASSYGGYEQF
TRBJ2-1,.,TRBV5-6,ASSLGGLGNYNEQF
TRBJ1-1,.,TRBV5-4,ASSLGLSAF
TRBJ2-1,.,TRBV7-8,ASSPRIEQF
TRBJ2-7,.,TRBV6-5,ASSYSRTRITYEQY
TRBJ1-5,.,TRBV19,ASNQGSTRRNQPQH
TRBJ2-1,.,TRBV19,ASTSTHGTSNEQF
TRBJ2-1,.,TRBV29-1,SVAARLRGRGSEQF
TRBJ1-5,.,TRBV6-6,ASSYYAGGGQPQH
TRBJ1-4,TRBD1,TRBV27,ASSPSTTGVNEKLF
TRBJ1-4,.,TRBV4-1,ASSPRTGNEKLF
TRBJ2-7,TRBD2,TRBV6-5,ASSPGTSTYEQY
TRBJ2-1,TRBD2,TRBV2,ASSEPSGKGEQF
TRBJ2-7,TRBD2,TRBV11-2,ASSLGAGGLYEQY
TRBJ2-7,TRBD2,TRBV11-2,ASSLPLGGEQY
TRBJ2-7,TRBD1,TRBV10-3,AISGVPGQGAYEQY
TRBJ2-4,.,TRBV5-6,ASSLDSLAKNIQY
TRBJ1-1,.,TRBV6-5,ASSYKGHTEAF
TRBJ1-1,TRBD1,TRBV5-6,ASSSGQGFRDTEAF
TRBJ1-1,.,TRBV21-1,ASSNTREAEAF
TRBJ2-7,TRBD2,TRBV19,ASSKTSGSFYEQY
TRBJ2-1,.,TRBV29-1,SVGGGLLGNEQF
TRBJ2-7,TRBD2,TRBV6-1,ASSGGPRGASGFWDEQY
TRBJ1-1,.,TRBV4-3,ASSQDVQGWGRDTEAF
TRBJ2-3,.,TRBV7-9,ASRWTYTDTQY
TRBJ1-2,.,TRBV10-3,AISDPTGQNYGYT
TRBJ2-3,.,TRBV11-2,ASTEKLRGYTDTQY